The source of this T cell receptor beta chain is a study of CD8 T cells in Susac syndrome. About the research overall: Among sequenced Susac syndrome patients, 5 or 6 had active disease and under ten were in remission. At the time their blood was drawn, patients with Susac syndrome were either therapy-naive, on corticosteroids (with some of them also receiving intravenous immunoglobulin), or on intravenous immunoglobulin alone.

Sequencing targeted TCR beta in T cells from blood (CD8+ and CD4+). This clonotype has only a few counts. When the RNA was reverse transcribed, random hexamers were used with an input of roughly 0.45 to 1 ug. TCR beta CDR3 was amplified by immunoSEQ covering 54 Vbeta and 13 Jbeta. Via MiXCR, TCRdb re-called the immunoSEQ multiplex PCR reads, giving one row per CDR3 protein. This sample carries about 140,000 distinct CDR3 sequences, more than 85% of them seen once, and the ten largest clones take roughly 0.14%. The germline V and J ends were trimmed by 0 bases and 5 bases, with 14 bases remaining between them. Germline CDR1 is SEHNR and CDR2 is FQNEAQ (reference sequence). The CDR3 length is 16 residues.

Sample: CD4+ T cells from PBMCs. The clonotype comes from a human donor with Susac syndrome. The chain uses TRBV7-9 and TRBJ1-5; D possibly corresponds to TRBD1 (6 bases). The CDR3 nucleotides read TGTGCCAGCAGCTTAGCTGGAGGGGGGCCTGATCAGCCCCAGCATTTT. Translated: CASSLAGGGPDQPQHF.